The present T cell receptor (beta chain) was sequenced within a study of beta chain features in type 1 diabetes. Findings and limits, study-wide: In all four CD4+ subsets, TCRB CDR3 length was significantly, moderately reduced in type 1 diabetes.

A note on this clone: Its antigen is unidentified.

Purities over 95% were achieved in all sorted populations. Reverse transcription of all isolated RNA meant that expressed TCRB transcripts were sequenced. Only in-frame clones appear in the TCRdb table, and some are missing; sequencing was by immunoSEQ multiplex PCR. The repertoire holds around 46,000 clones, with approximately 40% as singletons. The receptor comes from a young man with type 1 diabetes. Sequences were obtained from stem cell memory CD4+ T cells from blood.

The CDR3 region is CASSYRTGSSYNEQFF. For the CDR3, the DNA is TGCGCCAGCAGCTACCGGACGGGGAGCTCCTACAATGAGCAGTTCTTC. V usage is TRBV5-1 and J usage is TRBJ2-1, with a tentative D call TRBD2 (5 bases). The CDR3 contains 16 residues. Trimming removed 3 bases from V and 0 bases from J, with 13 bases in between. The germline gives CDR1 SGHRS, CDR2 YFSETQ.